This T cell receptor (beta chain) was obtained from a study of T cell responses to AZD1222 COVID-19 vaccine. Details on this clone: Other nucleotide sequences in the sample specify the same CDR3.

Germline V gene sequence: CDR1 SGHNT, CDR2 YYREEE (reference sequence). The CDR3 is 13 amino acids. Trimming took off 0 bases at V and 3 bases at J, with 6 bases between the two ends. Only in-frame clones appear in the TCRdb table, and some are missing; sequencing was by immunoSEQ multiplex PCR. This table has about 94,000 clones, around 84% appearing once. The gene calls are TRBV5-4 and TRBJ2-5, with D tentatively TRBD1 (5 bases). This material consisted of peripheral blood, taken 28 days after the second AZD1222 dose. This clonotype originated in an adult who received the AZD1222 COVID-19 vaccine. The CDR3 reads CASSLVGEETQYF. As DNA, the CDR3 is TGTGCCAGCAGCTTGGTAGGGGAAGAGACCCAGTACTTC.